This record looks at one T cell receptor (beta chain) sequence and its context. The antigen remains undetermined. TCRdb reprocessed the reads via MiXCR and lists one record per CDR3 protein. The table shows 40,000 to 55,000 distinct CDR3 sequences, with around 18% occurring only once. This sample stems from a study of T cell repertoires in cytomegalovirus infection. This CDR3 is 12 amino acids long. V was shortened by 5 bases and J by 8 bases, with 11 bases between the two germline ends. The germline gives CDR1 SGHVS, CDR2 FQNEAQ. The rearrangement links TRBV7-8 to TRBJ2-3, with no clear D. The starting material was CD8+ T cells from cultured PBMCs, obtained from culture after CMV antigen stimulation. The sequence was collected from a human donor in good health (CMV status not recorded). Some clones in this sample may be carry-over from other donors' samples. DNA for the CDR3: TGTGCCAGCAGCCCCCGACCGCGTACGCAGTATTTT. It specifies CASSPRPRTQYF.